The 9 T cell receptor beta chains given below trace back to one sample, sequenced in a study of blood T cells in healthy people across ages (dated by TCRdb to about 2015). Library creation used 5' RACE. TCRdb shows the sequencer as Illumina HiSeq 2500. The second PCR ran for about 7 to 11 cycles and used a J-beta primer mix along with a sample-barcoded 5' primer. TCRdb trimmed public reads at Q25 via fastp, called clones via MiXCR and kept in-frame beta chains. Rows with a matching CDR3 protein are joined into one entry that keeps the most common DNA and genes. The sample table shows 730,000 or so distinct CDR3 sequences, and more than 40% are seen once. The ten largest clones represent 20% to 25% of the sample. Sequencing was done on a sample of blood. The origin of the receptors is a woman aged 60-75 years in good health.

This rearrangement joins TRBV12-3 or TRBV12-4 to TRBJ2-5, with 8 bases aligning to TRBD1. The trim removed 10 bases at V and 5 bases at J, leaving 6 bases unmatched. The CDR3 spans 12 residues. The DNA for the CDR3 is TGTGCCATCGGACAGGGCAGCGAGACCCAGTACTTC. Encoded protein: CAIGQGSETQYF.

The CDR3 reads CSASMIAGGYEQYF. The CDR3 DNA follows: TGCAGTGCTAGTATGATAGCGGGAGGTTACGAGCAGTACTTC. The J gene is TRBJ2-7, the V gene TRBV20-1, with TRBD2 identical over 10 bases. Losses at the gene ends were 3 bases for V and 4 bases for J; bases not matched to a gene: 6. The germline V gene has CDR1 DFQATT and CDR2 SNEGSKA (reference sequence). The CDR3 has 14 residues.

This clonotype was found many times. V and J are TRBV6-2 or TRBV6-3 and TRBJ2-3; the D gene is possibly TRBD1 (6 bases). This CDR3 contains 15 residues. Germline V gene data show CDR1 as MNHEY and CDR2 as SVGEGT. V was clipped by 5 bases and J by 2 bases, with 14 bases between them. The CDR3: CASSRGQTDTDTQYF. The DNA for the CDR3 is TGTGCCAGCAGTCGAGGACAGACTGACACAGATACGCAGTATTTT.

J is TRBJ1-2 and V is TRBV7-8, with a tentative D call TRBD1 (5 bases). The CDR3 length is 15 residues. Trimming stripped 1 base from V and 5 bases from J, with 14 bases between. From germline, CDR1 is SGHVS and CDR2 FQNEAQ. CDR3 region: CASSLGGGSWYGYTF. CDR3 nucleotide sequence: TGTGCCAGCAGCTTAGGGGGGGGTTCGTGGTATGGCTACACCTTC.

This clonotype was counted only a few times. The chain recombines TRBV6-5 with TRBJ2-4; 7 bases agree with TRBD1. The DNA end lines up better with TRBJ2-7; the J call may be wrong. This CDR3 has 15 amino acids. From germline, CDR1 is MNHEY and CDR2 SVGAGI. This CDR3 is CASSYSRQGRYEQYF. CDR3 DNA sequence: TGTGCCAGCAGTTACTCCCGACAGGGCAGATACGAGCAGTACTTC.

This chain uses TRBV7-3 with TRBJ1-6; 7 bases fit TRBD1. The CDR3 sequence is 15 residues long. Germline loops: CDR1 SGHTA, CDR2 FQGTGA. V shed 5 bases and J 5 bases; nucleotides not matched to a gene: 6. CDR3 DNA: TGTGCCAGCAGCGGCACAGGGGCAGATAATTCACCCCTCCACTTT. It yields the protein CASSGTGADNSPLHF. Based on the CDR3 plus reference TRBV7-3 and TRBJ1-6, the full variable domain is GAGVSQTPSNKVTEKGKYVELRCDPISGHTALYWYRQSLGQGPEFLIYFQGTGAADDSGLPNDRFFAVRPEGSVSTLKIQRTERGDSAVYLCASSGTGADNSPLHFGNGTRLTVT.

The chain is built from TRBV7-9 and TRBJ1-1, with 7 bases aligning to TRBD1. Germline V lookup: CDR1 SEHNR, CDR2 FQNEAQ (reference sequence). V was clipped by 1 base and J by 4 bases; unmatched bases: 9. This CDR3 has 16 residues. CDR3 coding DNA: TGTGCCAGCAGCTTAGGCAACGTAGGGGGCGGCACTGAAGCTTTCTTT. Translating gives CASSLGNVGGGTEAFF.

V gene TRBV5-1 combines with J gene TRBJ2-2; D may match TRBD1 or TRBD2 (5 bases each). V shed 4 bases and J shed 2 bases, with 15 bases lying between them. Germline V gene lookup returns CDR1 SGHRS and CDR2 YFSETQ. The CDR3 sequence is 16 residues long. For the CDR3, the DNA is TGCGCCAGCAGCACGGGACGCCTGGGAAACACCGGGGAGCTGTTTTTT. Protein sequence: CASSTGRLGNTGELFF.

CDR3 sequence: CASSLVGTGSTDTQYF. DNA of the CDR3: TGTGCCAGCAGCTTAGTAGGGACAGGGTCCACAGATACGCAGTATTTT. The chain carries TRBV7-2 and TRBJ2-3, with TRBD1 identical over 9 bases. CDR1 and CDR2 (germline): SGHTA, FQGNSA. The V gene end was trimmed by 1 base and the J gene end by 2 bases; junction bases not matched to a gene: 4. The CDR3 sequence is 16 residues long.